What follows are 5 T cell receptor beta chains derived from one specimen sequenced in a study of T-cell reconstitution after alpha-beta-depleted transplantation in children. Unique molecular identifiers were used in preparing the TCRbeta library. One entry per CDR3 protein, called by TCRdb with MiXCR from the PCR reads. Among fewer than 250,000 distinct CDR3 sequences listed, 17% were seen once. Source: PBMCs, mostly from graft donor cells, taken 360 days after TCRalphabeta/CD19-depleted stem cell transplant. The origin of the receptors is a male patient aged 2-15 years who had a stem cell transplant for acute lymphoblastic leukemia, so the T cells may come from the graft donor.

This clonotype was detected a few times. The V call is TRBV11-2, the J call TRBJ1-1, with D hard to call. V lost 2 bases and J 0 bases, leaving 13 bases between the germline ends. Germline V CDR1 and CDR2: SGHAT, FQNNGV. CDR3 length: 16 amino acids. This chain's CDR3 is CASSLLEKVLNTEAFF. The CDR3 DNA reads TGTGCCAGCAGCTTATTAGAAAAGGTTTTGAACACTGAAGCTTTCTTT. Complete variable domain (other parts from reference TRBV11-2 and TRBJ1-1): EAGVAQSPRYKIIEKRQSVAFWCNPISGHATLYWYQQILGQGPKLLIQFQNNGVVDDSQLPKDRFSAERLKGVDSTLKIQPAKLEDSAVYLCASSLLEKVLNTEAFFGQGTRLTVV.

This clonotype showed up just a few times. The V call is TRBV20-1, the J call TRBJ2-3, with 7 nucleotides matching TRBD1. This CDR3 is 13 amino acids long. Germline loops: CDR1 DFQATT, CDR2 SNEGSKA (reference sequence). Here the CDR3 DNA reads TGCAGCCAAACAGGGGTCACCACAGATACGCAGTATTTT. It specifies CSQTGVTTDTQYF.

The chain uses TRBV2 and TRBJ2-5; either TRBD1 or TRBD2 may supply D (5 bases each). This CDR3 has 17 residues. In germline, CDR1 is SNHLY, CDR2 FYNNEI. The ends were cut back, 4 bases at V and 1 base at J, with 19 bases in the middle. The DNA for the CDR3 is TGTGCCAGCAGTGGAAATCCGGGACCGACACCCCAAGAGACCCAGTACTTC. Translated: CASSGNPGPTPQETQYF.

The V call is TRBV21-1, the J call TRBJ2-4. TRBV21-1 represents a pseudogene. The CDR3 runs 17 residues. In DNA form, the CDR3 reads TGTGCCAGCAGCACGACGTTTCAAGCTTTAGCCAAAAACATTCAGTACTTC. It codes for CASSTTFQALAKNIQYF.

The CDR3 DNA reads TGTGCTAGTGGCCTAATTGGTCAGCCCCAGCATTTT. It translates to CASGLIGQPQHF. V usage is TRBV12-5 and J usage is TRBJ1-5; no clear D gene. V was pared by 6 bases and J by 6 bases, with 9 bases between. CDR3 length: 12 amino acids. Germline V gene data show CDR1 as LGHNT and CDR2 as FRNRAP.